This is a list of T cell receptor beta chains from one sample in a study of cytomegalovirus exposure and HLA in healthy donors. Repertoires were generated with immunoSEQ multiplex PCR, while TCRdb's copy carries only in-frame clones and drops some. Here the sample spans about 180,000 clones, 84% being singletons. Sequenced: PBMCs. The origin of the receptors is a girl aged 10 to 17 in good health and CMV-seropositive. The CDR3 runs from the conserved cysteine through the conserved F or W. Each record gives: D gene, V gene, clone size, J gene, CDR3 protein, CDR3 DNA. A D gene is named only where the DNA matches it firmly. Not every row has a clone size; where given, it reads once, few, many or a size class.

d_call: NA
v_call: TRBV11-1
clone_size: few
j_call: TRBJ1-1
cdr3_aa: CASSLTQGNTEAFF
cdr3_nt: TGTGCCAGCAGCTTAACCCAGGGAAATACTGAAGCTTTCTTT

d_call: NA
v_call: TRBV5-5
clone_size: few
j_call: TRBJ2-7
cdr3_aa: CASSLGGTPRNYEQYF
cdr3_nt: TGTGCCAGCAGCTTGGGGGGGACTCCCCGGAATTACGAGCAGTACTTC

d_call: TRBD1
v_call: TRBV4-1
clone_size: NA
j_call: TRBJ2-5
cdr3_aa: CASSLGGEETQYF
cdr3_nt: TGCGCCAGCAGCCTAGGGGGCGAAGAGACCCAGTACTTC

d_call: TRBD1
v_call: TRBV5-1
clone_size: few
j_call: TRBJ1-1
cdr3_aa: CASSLRTGASVTEAFF
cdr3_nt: TGCGCCAGCAGCTTGAGAACAGGGGCCTCGGTCACTGAAGCTTTCTTT

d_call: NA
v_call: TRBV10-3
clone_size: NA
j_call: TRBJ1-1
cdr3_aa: CAISQGGATEAFF
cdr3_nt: TGTGCCATCAGTCAGGGTGGGGCGACTGAAGCTTTCTTT

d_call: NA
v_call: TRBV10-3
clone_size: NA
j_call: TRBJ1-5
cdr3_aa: CAISAGGVDSNQPQHF
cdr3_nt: TGTGCCATCAGTGCTGGGGGGGTTGATAGCAATCAGCCCCAGCATTTT

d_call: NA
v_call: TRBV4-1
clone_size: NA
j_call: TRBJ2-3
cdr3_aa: CASSHPAQDRTDTQYF
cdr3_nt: TGCGCCAGCAGCCACCCGGCACAGGATCGGACAGATACGCAGTATTTT

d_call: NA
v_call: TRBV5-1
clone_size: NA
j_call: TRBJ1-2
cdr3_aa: CASSLRSGVGYTF
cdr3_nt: TGCGCCAGCAGCTTGCGGTCAGGGGTAGGCTACACCTTC

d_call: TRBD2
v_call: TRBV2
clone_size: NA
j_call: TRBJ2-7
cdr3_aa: CASSGLAGGAYEQYF
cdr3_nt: TGTGCCAGCAGTGGACTAGCGGGGGGGGCTTACGAGCAGTACTTC

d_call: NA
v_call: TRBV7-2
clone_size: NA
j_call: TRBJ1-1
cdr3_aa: CASSSVGQTEAFF
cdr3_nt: TGTGCCAGCAGCTCCGTGGGGCAGACTGAAGCTTTCTTT

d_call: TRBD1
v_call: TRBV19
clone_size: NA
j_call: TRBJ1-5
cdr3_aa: CASSRDRANQPQHF
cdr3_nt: TGTGCCAGTAGCCGGGACAGGGCCAATCAGCCCCAGCATTTT

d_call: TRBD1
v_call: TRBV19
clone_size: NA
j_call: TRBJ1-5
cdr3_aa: CASRARTGGNQPQHF
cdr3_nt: TGTGCCAGTAGGGCACGGACAGGTGGCAATCAGCCCCAGCATTTT

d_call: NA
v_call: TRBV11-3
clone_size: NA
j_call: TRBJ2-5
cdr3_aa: CASSPHRVETQYF
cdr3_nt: TGTGCCAGCAGCCCGCACAGGGTAGAGACCCAGTACTTC

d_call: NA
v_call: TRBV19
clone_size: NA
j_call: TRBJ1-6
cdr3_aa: CASSSYNSPLHF
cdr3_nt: TGTGCCAGTAGTTCTTATAATTCACCCCTCCACTTT

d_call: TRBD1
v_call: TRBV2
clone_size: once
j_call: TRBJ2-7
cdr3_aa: CASRQLGATGDEQYF
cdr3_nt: TGTGCCAGCAGGCAATTGGGGGCGACAGGGGACGAGCAGTACTTC

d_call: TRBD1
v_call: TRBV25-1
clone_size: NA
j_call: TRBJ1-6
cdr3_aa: CASSEAGGRSPLHF
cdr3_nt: TGTGCCAGCAGTGAGGCAGGGGGGAGATCACCCCTCCACTTT

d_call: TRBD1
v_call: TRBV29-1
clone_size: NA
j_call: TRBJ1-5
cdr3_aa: CSVEGQGGRAQHF
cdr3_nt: TGCAGCGTTGAAGGGCAGGGGGGAAGGGCCCAGCATTTT

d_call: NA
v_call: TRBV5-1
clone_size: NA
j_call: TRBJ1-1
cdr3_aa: CASSWGGQSFLSEAFF
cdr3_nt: TGCGCCAGCAGTTGGGGGGGACAATCGTTTTTGTCTGAAGCTTTCTTT

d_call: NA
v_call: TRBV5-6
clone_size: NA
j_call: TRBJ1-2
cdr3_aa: CASSSRHYDGYTF
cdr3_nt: TGTGCCAGCAGCAGTCGACATTACGATGGCTACACCTTC

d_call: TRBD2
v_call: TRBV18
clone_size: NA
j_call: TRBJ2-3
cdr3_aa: CASSPGLAGGATDTQYF
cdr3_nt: TGTGCCAGCTCACCAGGACTAGCGGGGGGGGCCACAGATACGCAGTATTTT

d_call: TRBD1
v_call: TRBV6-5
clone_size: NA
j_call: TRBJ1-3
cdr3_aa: CASRLTGASGNTIYF
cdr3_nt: TGTGCCAGCAGATTGACAGGGGCCTCTGGAAACACCATATATTTT

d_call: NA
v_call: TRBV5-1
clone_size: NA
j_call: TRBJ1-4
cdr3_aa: CASTGGSVTNEKLFF
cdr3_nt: TGCGCCAGCACCGGGGGGAGTGTCACTAATGAAAAACTGTTTTTT

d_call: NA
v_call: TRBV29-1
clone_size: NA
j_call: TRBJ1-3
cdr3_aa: CSVEPTGEGNTIYF
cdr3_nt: TGCAGCGTTGAACCAACCGGGGAGGGAAACACCATATATTTT

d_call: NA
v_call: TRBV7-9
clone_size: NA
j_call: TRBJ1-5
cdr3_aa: CASKSGNQPQHF
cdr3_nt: TGTGCCAGCAAGAGTGGCAATCAGCCCCAGCATTTT

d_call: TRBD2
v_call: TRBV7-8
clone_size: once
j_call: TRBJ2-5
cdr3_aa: CASSLRDYFQETQYF
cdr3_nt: TGTGCCAGCAGCCTCCGGGACTACTTCCAAGAGACCCAGTACTTC

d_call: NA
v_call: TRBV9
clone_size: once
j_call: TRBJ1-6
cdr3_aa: CASSAGSLNSPLHF
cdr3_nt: TGTGCCAGCAGCGCCGGGAGTTTGAATTCACCCCTCCACTTT

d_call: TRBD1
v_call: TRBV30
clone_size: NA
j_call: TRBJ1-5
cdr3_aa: CASRTGGSGNQPQHF
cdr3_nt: TGTGCCTCAAGGACAGGGGGAAGTGGCAATCAGCCCCAGCATTTT

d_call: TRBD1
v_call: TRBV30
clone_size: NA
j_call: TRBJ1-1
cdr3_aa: CAWSVTTGRNTEAFF
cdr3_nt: TGTGCCTGGAGTGTAACGACAGGGAGGAACACTGAAGCTTTCTTT

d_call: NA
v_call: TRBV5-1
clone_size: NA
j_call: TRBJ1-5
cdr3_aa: CASSPRSGRGEPQHF
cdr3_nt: TGCGCCAGCAGCCCCCGGAGCGGCAGGGGTGAGCCCCAGCATTTT

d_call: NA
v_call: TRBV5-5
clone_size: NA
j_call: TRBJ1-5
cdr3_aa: CASSLVGGQPQHF
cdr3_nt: TGTGCCAGCAGCTTGGTGGGGGGTCAGCCCCAGCATTTT

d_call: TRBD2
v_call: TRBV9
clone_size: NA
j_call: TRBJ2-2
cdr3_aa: CASGPRLAGKGAGELFF
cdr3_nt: TGTGCCAGCGGACCACGACTAGCGGGGAAGGGGGCCGGGGAGCTGTTTTTT

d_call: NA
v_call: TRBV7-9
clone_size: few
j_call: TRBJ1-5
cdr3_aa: CASSSGNQPQHF
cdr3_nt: TGTGCCAGCAGCTCCGGCAATCAGCCCCAGCATTTT

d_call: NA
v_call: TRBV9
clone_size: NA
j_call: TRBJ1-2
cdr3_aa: CASSVSFSGAEGYTF
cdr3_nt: TGTGCCAGCAGCGTTTCTTTCTCAGGGGCGGAGGGCTACACCTTC

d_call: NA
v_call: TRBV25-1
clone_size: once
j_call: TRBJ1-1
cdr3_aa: CASIPRAGTEAFF
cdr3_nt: TGTGCCAGCATCCCGAGGGCCGGCACTGAAGCTTTCTTT

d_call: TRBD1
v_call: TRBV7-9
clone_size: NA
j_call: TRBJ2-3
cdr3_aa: CASSWYQGEYADTQYF
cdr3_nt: TGTGCCAGCAGCTGGTATCAGGGGGAGTACGCAGATACGCAGTATTTT

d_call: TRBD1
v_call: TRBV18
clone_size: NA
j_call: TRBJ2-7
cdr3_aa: CASSPADRSEQYF
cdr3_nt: TGTGCCAGCTCACCGGCGGACAGGTCCGAGCAGTACTTC

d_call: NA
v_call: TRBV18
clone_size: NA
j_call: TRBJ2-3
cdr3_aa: CASSPPTRADTQYF
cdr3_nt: TGTGCCAGCTCACCGCCTACCCGGGCAGATACGCAGTATTTT

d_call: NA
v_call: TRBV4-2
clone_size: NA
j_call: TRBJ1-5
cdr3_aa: CASSQGQDYSNQPQHF
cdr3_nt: TGTGCCAGCAGCCAAGGACAAGATTATAGCAATCAGCCCCAGCATTTT

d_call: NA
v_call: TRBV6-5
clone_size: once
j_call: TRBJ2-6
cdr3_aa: CASSYDFSGANVLTF
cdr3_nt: TGTGCCAGCAGTTATGACTTCTCTGGGGCCAACGTCCTGACTTTC

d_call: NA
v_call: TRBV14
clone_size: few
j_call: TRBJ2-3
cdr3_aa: CASSPPGDTQYF
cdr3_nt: TGTGCCAGCAGCCCCCCGGGAGATACGCAGTATTTT

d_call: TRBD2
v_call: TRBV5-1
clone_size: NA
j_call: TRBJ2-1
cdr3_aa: CASSLEAGGSYNEQFF
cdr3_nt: TGCGCCAGCAGCTTGGAGGCGGGGGGGTCCTACAATGAGCAGTTCTTC

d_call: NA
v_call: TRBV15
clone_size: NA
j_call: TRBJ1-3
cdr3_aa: CATSRESGAGNTIYF
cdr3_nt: TGTGCCACCAGCAGGGAGAGCGGAGCTGGAAACACCATATATTTT

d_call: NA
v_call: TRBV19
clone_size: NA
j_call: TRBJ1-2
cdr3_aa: CASSLKTVTNYGYTF
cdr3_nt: TGTGCCAGTAGTCTCAAGACAGTAACTAACTATGGCTACACCTTC

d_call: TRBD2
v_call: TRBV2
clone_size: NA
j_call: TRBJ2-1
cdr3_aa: CAGGLAGALTPDNEQFF
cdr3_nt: TGTGCCGGAGGACTAGCGGGGGCCCTGACCCCTGACAATGAGCAGTTCTTC

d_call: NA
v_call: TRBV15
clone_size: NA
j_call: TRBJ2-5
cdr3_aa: CATSRVVASTETQYF
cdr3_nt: TGTGCCACCAGCAGAGTGGTGGCCAGTACGGAGACCCAGTACTTC

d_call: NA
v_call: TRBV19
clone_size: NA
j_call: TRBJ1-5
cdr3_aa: CASSIWRGQNQPQHF
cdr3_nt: TGTGCCAGTAGTATTTGGAGGGGCCAGAATCAGCCCCAGCATTTT

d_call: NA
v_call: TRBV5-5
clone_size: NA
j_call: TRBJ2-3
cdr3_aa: CASSAYRGTDTQYF
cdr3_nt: TGTGCCAGCAGCGCCTACAGGGGCACAGATACGCAGTATTTT

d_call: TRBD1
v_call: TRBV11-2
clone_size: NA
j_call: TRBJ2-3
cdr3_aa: CASSSDLSGTGGDTQYF
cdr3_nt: TGTGCCAGCAGCTCGGACCTATCTGGGACAGGGGGAGATACGCAGTATTTT

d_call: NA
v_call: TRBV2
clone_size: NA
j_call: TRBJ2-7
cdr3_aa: CASKEGTYEQYF
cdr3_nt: TGTGCCAGCAAGGAGGGGACCTACGAGCAGTACTTC

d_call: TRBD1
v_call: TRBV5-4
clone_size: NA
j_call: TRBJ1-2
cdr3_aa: CASSSGQSDYGYTF
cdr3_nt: TGTGCCAGCAGTTCGGGACAGAGCGACTATGGCTACACCTTC